This entry concerns a single TCR beta chain. Its target is unknown. Germline V gives CDR1 GTSNPN, CDR2 SVGIG (reference sequence). V was trimmed by 0 bases and J by 4 bases, leaving 9 bases between them. The CDR3 consists of 13 residues. Assay: immunoSEQ multiplex PCR; the TCRdb copy retains only in-frame clones and omits some. The table includes some 40,000 clones, over 30% detected once. Treatment defined: randomized to nivolumab then ipilimumab (arm A) or the reverse (arm B). None of the patients previously received DNA-damaging chemotherapy. This specimen belongs to a study of sequential checkpoint blockade in melanoma. About the study: Maintenance nivolumab came after either treatment sequence. TCRbeta immunosequencing was performed on DNA from fewer than 95 pretreatment melanoma tumor samples. The study, taken as a whole, reports: For nivolumab-first patients, baseline tumor clonality was associated with response.

The source was tumor tissue (inferred from file names), collected from a patient given nivolumab and ipilimumab in sequence. The chain has TRBV30 and TRBJ1-1; perhaps TRBD1 as D (5 bases). The receptor was isolated from a human donor with melanoma. Written as DNA, the CDR3 is TGTGCCTGGAGTGTTGCGGGGCGCACTGAAGCTTTCTTT. Translated: CAWSVAGRTEAFF.